What follows describes a single TCR beta chain. Its antigen is not known. Germline V CDR1 and CDR2: MNHNY, SVGAGI (reference sequence). Trimming took off 6 bases at V and 2 bases at J, with 11 bases between the two ends. The CDR3 covers 13 residues. This sample is drawn from a study of post-analysis software for immune sequencing data. Study in general: Several disease courses (relapsing-remitting, secondary progressive and progressive-relapsing) of multiple sclerosis were included.

Libraries were made from TCR beta cDNA, and they carried unique molecular identifiers. The authors obtained some 500,000 cDNA molecules from approximately 1 to 10 million T cells. TCRdb processed the PCR reads anew with MiXCR; each CDR3 protein has one entry. The sample contains under 200,000 distinct CDR3 sequences, under 40% of which appear only once. General study findings and limits: Versus controls, multiple sclerosis patients showed significantly lower diversity (normalized Chao1). Comparison of patients with controls showed a handful of TRBV segments more frequent in patients, TRBV5-6, TRBV5-1 and TRBV20-1 among them.

This material consisted of blood, taken after autologous hematopoietic stem cell transplantation. This receptor was taken from a girl between 10 and 17 years old with multiple sclerosis. The chain employs TRBV6-6 and TRBJ2-7, with D unclear. The CDR3 DNA reads as TGTGCCAGCAGCCCTCCCCCGACCTACGAGCAGTACTTC. It is translated as CASSPPPTYEQYF.